This TCR beta chain was sequenced in a study of cytomegalovirus exposure and HLA in healthy donors. The PCR employed 60 Vbeta primers together with 13 Jbeta primers. Source study methods: Counted up in a later analysis, unique TCR beta chains came to about 80 million, with around 11 million shared. Here immunoSEQ multiplex PCR was the method, and the copy in TCRdb shows in-frame clones only, minus some. V and J calls and clone size are copied from that table; D and trimming were computed from the DNA. The sample lists more than 85,000 clones, 75% to 85% occurring once. The receptor was derived from a man in his late teens or twenties in good health and CMV-seronegative. Source material: PBMCs.

DNA of the CDR3: TGTGCCAGCAGTACGGGACTCTATGGCTACACCTTC. The encoded protein is CASSTGLYGYTF. The chain uses TRBV6-1 and TRBJ1-2; weak D call: TRBD1 (5 bases). Trimming pared 5 bases from V and 4 bases from J, leaving 8 bases between. The V gene's germline CDR1 is MNHNS and CDR2 SASEGT. The CDR3 is 12 residues long.